A single sample is the source of the 22 T cell receptor beta chains below, sequenced in a study of T cell clonotyping in hematopoietic cell transplantation. TCRdb keeps only in-frame clones here, not all; method: immunoSEQ multiplex PCR. The table lists approximately 20,000 clones, approximately 79% of them singletons. The sample was peripheral blood mononuclear cells. The receptors come from a man aged 55 to 70 in good health. Some clones in this sample may be carry-over from other donors' samples.

V gene TRBV7-2 combines with J gene TRBJ1-2; D is ambiguous. The CDR3 sequence is 13 residues long. V shed 9 bases and J shed 7 bases, with 18 bases lying between them. CDR1 is SGHTA and CDR2 is FQGNSA in the germline V gene. CDR3 region: CASTELGIAGYTF. The CDR3 nucleotides are TGTGCCAGTACTGAATTGGGAATTGCTGGCTACACCTTC.

The chain employs TRBV11-2 and TRBJ2-7, with TRBD2 identical over 9 bases. Germline CDR1 and CDR2: SGHAT and FQNNGV. The length of the CDR3 is 16 residues. The ends lost 5 bases at V and 4 bases at J; junction bases unmatched: 12. The CDR3 sequence is CASSPLRREGEYEQYF. CDR3 nucleotides: TGTGCCAGCAGCCCCCTTCGGCGGGAGGGCGAGTACGAGCAGTACTTC.

This clone was picked up a small number of times. CDR3 DNA: TGTGCCAGCAGCTCAGACAGGTATACTGATGGCTACACCTTC. Its protein is CASSSDRYTDGYTF. J is TRBJ1-2 and V is TRBV7-9; D may be TRBD1 (6 bases). CDR3 length equals 14 residues. Germline V gene lookup returns CDR1 SEHNR and CDR2 FQNEAQ (reference sequence). Trimming took 4 bases from V and 6 from J, leaving 15 bases between them.

The chain couples TRBV27 to TRBJ2-7; 12 bases map to TRBD2. V lost 8 bases, J lost 7 bases, and 9 bases stayed unmatched. The CDR3 consists of 14 residues. Germline V CDR1 and CDR2: MNHEY, SMNVEV (reference sequence). The CDR3 DNA reads TGTGCCAGCTCTAGACTAGCGGGAGTAGGGGAGCAGTACTTC. As protein: CASSRLAGVGEQYF.

The chain links TRBV19 to TRBJ2-3; D possibly corresponds to TRBD2 (5 bases). CDR1 and CDR2 (germline): LNHDA, SQIVND (reference sequence). The V gene lost 1 base and the J gene lost 5 bases, with 10 bases spanning the gap. This CDR3 spans 14 amino acids. CDR3 in amino acids: CASSIGGLRDTQYF. The DNA of the CDR3 is TGTGCCAGTAGTATAGGAGGGTTAAGAGATACGCAGTATTTT.

This rearrangement joins TRBV9 to TRBJ1-3, with D maybe TRBD1 (6 bases). V lost 2 bases and J lost 4, with 13 bases in between. The germline V gene encodes CDR1 SGDLS and CDR2 YYNGEE. This CDR3 is built from 15 residues. CDR3 region: CASSVSGGQGNTIYF. DNA of the CDR3: TGTGCCAGCAGCGTGAGTGGGGGGCAAGGAAACACCATATATTTT. Looking up the rest from reference TRBV9 and TRBJ1-3 gives the full variable domain: DSGVTQTPKHLITATGQRVTLRCSPRSGDLSVYWYQQSLDQGLQFLIQYYNGEERAKGNILERFSAQQFPDLHSELNLSSLELGDSALYFCASSVSGGQGNTIYFGEGSWLTVV.

The chain is built from TRBV11-2 and TRBJ1-5; 7 bases fit TRBD1. Germline V gives CDR1 SGHAT, CDR2 FQNNGV. This CDR3 contains 17 residues. Trimming took 1 base from V and 4 from J; bases not matched to a gene: 10. The CDR3 DNA sequence: TGTGCCAGCAGCTTAGGGACAGGCACGAGCTTTAATCAGCCCCAGCATTTT. Its translation: CASSLGTGTSFNQPQHF.

This clone turned up a few times. This chain joins TRBV19 and TRBJ2-2; tentatively, D is TRBD2 (6 bases). This CDR3 spans 14 amino acids. CDR1 and CDR2 from the germline V gene are LNHDA and SQIVND (reference sequence). The V end lost 11 bases, the J end lost 1 base, and 14 bases lay between the germline ends. The CDR3 spells CAASVNRNTGELFF. For the CDR3, the DNA is TGTGCCGCTAGCGTCAATAGGAACACCGGGGAGCTGTTTTTT.

This rearrangement joins TRBV6-6 to TRBJ1-1; D may be TRBD1 (5 bases). CDR3 length: 16 residues. Trimming took off 6 bases at V and 0 bases at J, with 17 bases between the two ends. Germline V gene data show CDR1 as MNHNY and CDR2 as SVGAGI (reference sequence). The chain's CDR3 is CASRSGTLLMNTEAFF. CDR3 nucleotides: TGTGCCAGCAGATCCGGGACCCTACTAATGAACACTGAAGCTTTCTTT.

This clone came up once. The sample holds other DNA sequences that translate to the same CDR3. The chain couples TRBV6-5 to TRBJ1-5; 9 nucleotides agree with TRBD1. Germline CDR1 is MNHEY and CDR2 is SVGAGI. The CDR3 sequence is 15 residues long. V dropped 2 bases and J dropped 4; count of bases not matched to a gene: 3. As DNA, the CDR3 is TGTGCCAGCAGTTACAGCGGGACAGGGAATCAGCCCCAGCATTTT. Translated: CASSYSGTGNQPQHF.

Here the CDR3 reads CASTRAGGYTGELFF. In DNA, the CDR3 is TGTGCCAGCACCAGAGCGGGGGGATACACCGGGGAGCTGTTTTTT. The chain recombines TRBV2 with TRBJ2-2, with 9 positions matching TRBD2. The CDR3 extends over 15 amino acids. Trimming removed 7 bases from V and 3 bases from J; junction bases left unmatched: 6. Germline loops: CDR1 SNHLY, CDR2 FYNNEI.

In nucleotides, the CDR3 is TGTGCCAGTAGTTCGGAGTTCTCCTACGAGCAGTACTTC. Amino acids: CASSSEFSYEQYF. The V gene is TRBV19, the J gene TRBJ2-7; D remains unclear. The V gene's germline CDR1 is LNHDA and CDR2 SQIVND (reference sequence). The CDR3 is made up of 13 amino acids. V gave up 5 bases and J gave up 0 bases, with 8 bases separating them. Combining the CDR3 with reference TRBV19 and TRBJ2-7 gives the whole variable domain DGGITQSPKYLFRKEGQNVTLSCEQNLNHDAMYWYRQDPGQGLRLIYYSQIVNDFQKGDIAEGYSVSREKKESFPLTVTSAQKNPTAFYLCASSSEFSYEQYFGPGTRLTVT.

This chain joins TRBV5-5 and TRBJ1-6; TRBD1 aligns across 8 bases. V was pared by 0 bases and J by 4 bases, with 0 bases of the junction left unmatched. The V gene's germline CDR1 is SGHKS and CDR2 YYEKEE (reference sequence). CDR3 size: 15 residues. CDR3 region: CASSLGDRYNSPLHF. The CDR3 DNA sequence: TGTGCCAGCAGCTTGGGGGACAGGTATAATTCACCCCTCCACTTT.

The V and J genes are TRBV28 and TRBJ1-2; D perhaps matches TRBD1 (5 bases). The V gene's germline CDR1 is MDHEN and CDR2 SYDVKM. The CDR3 consists of 11 residues. Trimming pared 6 bases from V and 14 bases from J, leaving 16 bases between. The CDR3 spells CASSPIRDLTF. DNA for the CDR3: TGTGCCAGCAGCCCGATCCGGGACCTTACCTTC.

This sequence joins TRBV5-4 and TRBJ2-3; 7 bases line up with TRBD2. This CDR3 comprises 13 residues. The ends lost 1 base at V and 7 bases at J; junction bases unmatched: 3. Germline V gene lookup returns CDR1 SGHNT and CDR2 YYREEE (reference sequence). The DNA of the CDR3 is TGTGCCAGCAGCTTGTACGGGACTAATACGCAGTATTTT. It codes for CASSLYGTNTQYF.

This rearrangement joins TRBV4-1 to TRBJ1-5, with a possible D match to TRBD1 (5 bases). The CDR3 spans 15 residues. With 4 bases removed from V and 2 bases from J, the gap between germline ends came to 12 bases. Germline CDR1 reads MGHRA; CDR2 reads YSYEKL. The CDR3 sequence is CASSRGGGGNQPQHF. The CDR3 coding sequence is TGCGCCAGCAGCCGTGGGGGGGGTGGCAATCAGCCCCAGCATTTT.

This chain links TRBV7-8 with TRBJ2-5; no clear D. The V gene lost 4 bases and the J gene lost 5 bases, with 14 bases spanning the gap. This CDR3 is 14 amino acids long. Germline CDR1 and CDR2: SGHVS and FQNEAQ. Here the CDR3 DNA reads TGTGCCAGCAGCTCCCCGGCGATCAGGGAGACCCAGTACTTC. This translates into CASSSPAIRETQYF.

J is TRBJ2-2 and V is TRBV4-3; weak D call: TRBD1 (6 bases). The V end lost 1 base, the J end lost 6 bases, and 18 bases lay between the germline ends. The germline V gene encodes CDR1 LGHNA and CDR2 YSLEER. The CDR3 totals 17 residues. CDR3 sequence: CASSQAPQGLYAGELFF. The DNA for the CDR3 is TGCGCCAGCAGCCAAGCCCCACAGGGTTTGTATGCCGGGGAGCTGTTTTTT.

This chain links TRBV6-4 with TRBJ2-1, with no clear D. V was clipped by 2 bases and J by 3 bases, with 14 bases between them. The CDR3 sequence is 16 residues long. Germline-derived CDR1 and CDR2 are MRHNA and SNTAGT. CDR3 in amino acids: CASSDHSTEYYNEQFF. CDR3 nucleotides: TGTGCCAGCAGTGACCACAGCACGGAATACTACAATGAGCAGTTCTTC.

The chain is built from TRBV4-1 and TRBJ1-1, with D hard to call. CDR3 length equals 14 residues. Germline V CDR1 and CDR2: MGHRA, YSYEKL. V shed 5 bases and J shed 0 bases, with 10 bases lying between them. Here the CDR3 reads CASSLKPMNTEAFF. The CDR3 DNA reads as TGCGCCAGCAGCTTAAAACCTATGAACACTGAAGCTTTCTTT.

Written as DNA, the CDR3 is TGTGCCAGCAGTTTATTGGGTCTGCTCAACACCCTTTCCTACAATGAGCAGTTCTTC. Its translation is CASSLLGLLNTLSYNEQFF. The V call is TRBV27, the J call TRBJ2-1; D unresolved. This CDR3 region has 19 residues. V was shortened by 1 base and J by 1 base, with 20 bases between the two germline ends. CDR1 and CDR2 from the germline V gene are MNHEY and SMNVEV (reference sequence).

The chain carries TRBV29-1 and TRBJ2-5; 7 bases are a match to TRBD2. V lost 5 bases, J lost 5 bases, and 5 bases stayed unmatched. Per the germline V gene, CDR1 is SQVTM and CDR2 is ANQGSEA. The CDR3 sequence is 12 residues long. CDR3 protein: CSVQRDGETQYF. The CDR3 DNA reads TGCAGCGTTCAGCGGGACGGGGAGACCCAGTACTTC.